Below, one T cell receptor (beta chain) is given with its context. Its antigen is unidentified. This sample was taken from a study of radiotherapy plus CTLA-4 blockade in lung cancer. Study summary: Objective response was observed in about 19% of patients, and disease control in roughly 33%.

Assay used: immunoSEQ multiplex PCR; TCRdb lists only in-frame clones, some missing. Among fewer than 100,000 clones listed, 60% to 85% were seen once. Patients in the study, people with chemo-refractory metastatic non-small-cell lung cancer, received focal radiation plus ipilimumab CTLA-4 blockade. General study points: TCR clones of tumor origin grew in blood after radiotherapy plus ipilimumab.

The input for sequencing was peripheral blood, taken from a patient treated with radiotherapy plus ipilimumab. This TCR was recovered from a human donor with non-small cell lung cancer whose response to radiotherapy plus ipilimumab could not be evaluated. Some clones in this sample may be carry-over from other donors' samples.

CDR3 residues: CASSPSLAGITDTQYF. Written as DNA, the CDR3 is TGTGCCAGCAGTCCCTCACTAGCGGGGATCACAGATACGCAGTATTTT. The rearrangement uses TRBV7-2 and TRBJ2-3; 10 bases map to TRBD2. Germline lookup yields CDR1 SGHTA and CDR2 FQGNSA. V gave up 6 bases and J gave up 2 bases; unmatched junction bases: 8. The CDR3 totals 16 residues.